The clone carrying this T cell receptor (beta chain) was observed at least ten times. The data were taken from a study of T-cell reconstitution after alpha-beta-depleted transplantation in children. Unique molecular identifiers were used to barcode this TCRbeta library. MiXCR was run by TCRdb on the PCR reads, yielding one entry per CDR3 protein. The repertoire has some 490,000 distinct CDR3 sequences, about 12% of them found once; the top ten carry more than 5.5%. The sequencing here drew on PBMCs from the stem cell graft donor, taken from the stem cell graft. The clonotype comes from a human donor who donated a stem cell graft to a child with combined immunodeficiency.

This CDR3 reads CASSLSPGHRNTEAFF. In DNA form, the CDR3 reads TGTGCCAGCAGCCTATCACCGGGACATCGGAACACTGAAGCTTTCTTT. The V call is TRBV5-6, the J call TRBJ1-1, with TRBD1 as a possible D gene (6 bases). Germline V lookup: CDR1 SGHDT, CDR2 YYEEEE. Deletions cut 4 bases from V and 1 base from J, with 17 bases between. The length of the CDR3 is 16 residues.